The clone carrying this TCR beta chain has only a few counts. Antigen unknown. Trimming removed 5 bases at V and 7 bases at J, with 11 bases between. CDR3 length: 13 residues. Germline V gives CDR1 MNHNY, CDR2 SVGAGI (reference sequence). Via the markers CD45RO/CCR7/CD25/CD127/CD95/CD27, stem cell-like memory, regulatory, central memory and naive CD4+ cells were sorted. Sorted populations all had greater than 95% purity. Expressed TCRB transcripts got sequenced, as all isolated RNA was reverse transcribed. About 3.57 million reads were obtained on average from naive, central memory and regulatory T cell samples. Produced via immunoSEQ multiplex PCR; TCRdb's table is partial and in-frame only. The table has under 450,000 clones, approximately 15% seen once. The entry originates in a study of beta chain features in type 1 diabetes. Study results and caveats: The study found fewer insertions and more deletions at VDJ junctions in type 1 diabetes patients.

What was sequenced was naive CD4+ T cells from blood. This sequence was found in a man younger than 45 in good health. The rearrangement uses TRBV6-6 and TRBJ2-2; D unclear. The CDR3 sequence: CASSVQAGGELFF. Here the CDR3 DNA reads TGTGCCAGCAGTGTTCAGGCCGGCGGGGAGCTGTTTTTT.